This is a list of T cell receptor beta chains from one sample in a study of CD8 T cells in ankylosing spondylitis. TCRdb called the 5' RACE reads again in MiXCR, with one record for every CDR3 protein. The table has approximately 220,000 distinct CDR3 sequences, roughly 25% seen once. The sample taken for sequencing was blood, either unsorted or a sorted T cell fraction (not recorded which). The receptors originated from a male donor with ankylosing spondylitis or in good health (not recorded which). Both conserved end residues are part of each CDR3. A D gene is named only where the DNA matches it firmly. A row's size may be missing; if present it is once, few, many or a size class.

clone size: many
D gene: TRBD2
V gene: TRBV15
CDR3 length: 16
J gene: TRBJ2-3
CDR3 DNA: TGTGCCACCAGCGGCGATAGCGGGAGTACAGCGGATACGCAGTATTTT
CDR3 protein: CATSGDSGSTADTQYF

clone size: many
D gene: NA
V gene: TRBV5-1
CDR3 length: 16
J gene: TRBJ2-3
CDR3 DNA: TGCGCCAGCAGCTTGGCCGGACCCCAAGTGGTAGATACGCAGTATTTT
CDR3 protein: CASSLAGPQVVDTQYF

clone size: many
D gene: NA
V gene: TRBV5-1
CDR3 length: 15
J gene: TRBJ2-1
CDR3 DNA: TGCGCCAGCAGCTTATCGGCGGGGTTGTACAATGAGCAGTTCTTC
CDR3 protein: CASSLSAGLYNEQFF

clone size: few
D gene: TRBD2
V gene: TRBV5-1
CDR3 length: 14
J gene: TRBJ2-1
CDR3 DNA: TGCGCCAGCAGGACTAGCGGGAGTTTTGATGAGCAGTTCTTC
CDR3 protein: CASRTSGSFDEQFF

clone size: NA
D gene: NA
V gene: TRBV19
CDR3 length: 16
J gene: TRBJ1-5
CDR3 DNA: TGTGCCAGTAGTATAGATTGGCGGGGTAGCAATCAGCCCCAGCATTTT
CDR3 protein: CASSIDWRGSNQPQHF

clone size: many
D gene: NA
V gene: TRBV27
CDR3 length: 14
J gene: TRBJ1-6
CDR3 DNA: TGTGCCAGCAGTTTAACAGGGCACAATTCACCCCTCCACTTT
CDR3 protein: CASSLTGHNSPLHF

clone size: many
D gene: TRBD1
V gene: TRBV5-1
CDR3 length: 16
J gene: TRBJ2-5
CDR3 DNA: TGCGCCAGCAGCTTGGGAGGACACCCAGGGGGAGAGACCCAGTACTTC
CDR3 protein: CASSLGGHPGGETQYF

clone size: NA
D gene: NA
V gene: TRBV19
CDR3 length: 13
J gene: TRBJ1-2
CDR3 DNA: TGTGCCAGTAGTATTGAATTTAACTATGGCTACACCTTC
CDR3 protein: CASSIEFNYGYTF

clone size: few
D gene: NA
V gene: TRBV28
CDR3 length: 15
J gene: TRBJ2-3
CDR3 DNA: TGTGCCAGCAGTTCTCAGGCCAGGGGACCATATACGCAGTATTTT
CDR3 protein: CASSSQARGPYTQYF

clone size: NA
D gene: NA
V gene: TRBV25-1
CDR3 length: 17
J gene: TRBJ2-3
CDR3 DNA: TGTGCCAGCAGTAACCTCCAAGCGCCTGCTAGCACAGATACGCAGTATTTT
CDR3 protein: CASSNLQAPASTDTQYF

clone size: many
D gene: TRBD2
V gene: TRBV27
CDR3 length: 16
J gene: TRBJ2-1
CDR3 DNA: TGTGCCAGCAGTTTGGATAGCGGGAGGGCCTACAATGAGCAGTTCTTC
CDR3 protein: CASSLDSGRAYNEQFF

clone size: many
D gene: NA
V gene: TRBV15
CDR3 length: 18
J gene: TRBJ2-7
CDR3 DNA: TGTGCCACCAGCAGAGATCGAAAGGGGTTCCCCCTATCCTACGAGCAGTACTTC
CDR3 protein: CATSRDRKGFPLSYEQYF

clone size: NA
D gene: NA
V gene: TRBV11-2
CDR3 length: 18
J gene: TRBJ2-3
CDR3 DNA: TGTGCCAGCAGCTTAAATGGGGGTGGCAGAGGCAGCACAGATACGCAGTATTTT
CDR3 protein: CASSLNGGGRGSTDTQYF

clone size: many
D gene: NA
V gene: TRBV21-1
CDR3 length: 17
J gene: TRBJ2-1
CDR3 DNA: TGTGCCAGCAGCAATGTTCGACCTAGCGGGGGTTACAATGAGCAGTTCTTC
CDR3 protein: CASSNVRPSGGYNEQFF

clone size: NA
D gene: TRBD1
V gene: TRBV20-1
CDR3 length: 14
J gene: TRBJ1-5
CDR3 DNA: TGCAGTGCTAGACCAACAGGGGGCCTTCAGCCCCAGCATTTT
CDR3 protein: CSARPTGGLQPQHF

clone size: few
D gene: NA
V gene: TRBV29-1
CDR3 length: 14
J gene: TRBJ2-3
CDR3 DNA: TGCAGCGCCTCGTCACAGACTAGCACAGATACGCAGTATTTT
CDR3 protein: CSASSQTSTDTQYF

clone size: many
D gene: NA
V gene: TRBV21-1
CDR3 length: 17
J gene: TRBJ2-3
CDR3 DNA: TGTGCCAGCAGCAAAAAAATAGGCGGCGAAAGCACAGATACGCAGTATTTT
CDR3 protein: CASSKKIGGESTDTQYF

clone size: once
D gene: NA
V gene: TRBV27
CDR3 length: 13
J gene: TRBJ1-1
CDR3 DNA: TGTGCCAGCAGCACAGGGAATGGAGGCGTAGCTTTCTTT
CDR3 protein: CASSTGNGGVAFF

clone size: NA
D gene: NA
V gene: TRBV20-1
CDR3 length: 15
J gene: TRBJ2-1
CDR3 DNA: TGCAGTGCTAGAGATTGGGCAGGCTCCTACAATGAGCAGTTCTTC
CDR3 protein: CSARDWAGSYNEQFF

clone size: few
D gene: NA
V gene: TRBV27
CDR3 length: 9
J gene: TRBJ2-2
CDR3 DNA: TGTGTTGGGTTCGGGGAGCTGTTTTTT
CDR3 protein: CVGFGELFF